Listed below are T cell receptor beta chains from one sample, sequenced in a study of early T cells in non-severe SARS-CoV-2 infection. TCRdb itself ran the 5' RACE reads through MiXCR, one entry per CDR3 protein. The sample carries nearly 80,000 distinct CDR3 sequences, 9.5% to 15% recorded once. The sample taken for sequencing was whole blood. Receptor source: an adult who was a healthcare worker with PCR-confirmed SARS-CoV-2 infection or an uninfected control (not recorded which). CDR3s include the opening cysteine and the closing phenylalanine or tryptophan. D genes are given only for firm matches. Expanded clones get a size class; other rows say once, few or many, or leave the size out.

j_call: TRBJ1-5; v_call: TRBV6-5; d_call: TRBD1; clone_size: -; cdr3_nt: TGTGCCAGCAGTCCCCAGGGGGACCCCGAGCCCCAGCATTTT; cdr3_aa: CASSPQGDPEPQHF
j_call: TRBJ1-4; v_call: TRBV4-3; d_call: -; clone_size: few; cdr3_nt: TGCGCCAGCAGCCAGAAGGCACGTGAAAAACTGTTTTTT; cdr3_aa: CASSQKAREKLFF
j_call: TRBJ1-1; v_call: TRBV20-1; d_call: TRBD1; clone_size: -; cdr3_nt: TGCAGTGCCTCCGGACAGGGTCACACTGAAGCTTTCTTT; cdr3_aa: CSASGQGHTEAFF
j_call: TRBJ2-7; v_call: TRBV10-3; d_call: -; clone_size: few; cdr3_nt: TGTGCCATCAGTCCCACTTCCTACGAGCAGTACTTC; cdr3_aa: CAISPTSYEQYF
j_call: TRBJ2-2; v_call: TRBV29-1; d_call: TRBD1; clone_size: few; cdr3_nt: TGCAGCGCCGAGGGGACAGGGAGGCGATCCGGGGAGCTGTTTTTT; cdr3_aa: CSAEGTGRRSGELFF
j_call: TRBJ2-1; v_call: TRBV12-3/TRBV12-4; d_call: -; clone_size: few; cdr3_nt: TGTGCCAGCAGTTTAACTAGCAAACTTGAGCAGTTCTTC; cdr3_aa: CASSLTSKLEQFF
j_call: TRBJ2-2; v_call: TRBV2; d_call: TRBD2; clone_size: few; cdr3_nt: TGTGCCAGCAGGGGACTAGCGGGAGTAGCCGGGGAGCTGTTTTTT; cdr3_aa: CASRGLAGVAGELFF
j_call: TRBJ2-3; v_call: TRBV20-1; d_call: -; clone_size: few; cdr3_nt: TGCAGTGCTAGGTGGCAGAGCACAGATACGCAGTATTTT; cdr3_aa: CSARWQSTDTQYF
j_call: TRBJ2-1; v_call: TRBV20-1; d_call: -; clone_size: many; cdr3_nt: TGCAGTGCTAGAGGTTTCCAGCGGAACTACAATGAGCAGTTCTTC; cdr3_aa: CSARGFQRNYNEQFF
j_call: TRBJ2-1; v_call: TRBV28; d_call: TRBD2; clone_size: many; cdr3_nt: TGTGCCAGCAGTTTAGTGGGAGCCCACGGGGGGAGAGATGAGCAGTTCTTC; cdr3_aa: CASSLVGAHGGRDEQFF
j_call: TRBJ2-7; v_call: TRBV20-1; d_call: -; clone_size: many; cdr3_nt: TGCAGTGCTAGAGTGAATAGGAACCACGAGCAGTACTTC; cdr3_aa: CSARVNRNHEQYF
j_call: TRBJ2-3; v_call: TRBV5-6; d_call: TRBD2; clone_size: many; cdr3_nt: TGTGCCAGCAGCCTTCTGGGAGAACCTAGCGGCGGCGAGGATACGCAGTATTTT; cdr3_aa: CASSLLGEPSGGEDTQYF
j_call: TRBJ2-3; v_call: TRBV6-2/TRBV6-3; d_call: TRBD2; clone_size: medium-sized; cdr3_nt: TGTGCCAGCAGTGGTGTTAGCGGGAGCGATACGCAGTATTTT; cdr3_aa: CASSGVSGSDTQYF
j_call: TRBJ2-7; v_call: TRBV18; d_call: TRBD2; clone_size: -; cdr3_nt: TGTGCCAGCTCCGATAGCGGGGGGTCTACCTACGAGCAGTACTTC; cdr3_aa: CASSDSGGSTYEQYF
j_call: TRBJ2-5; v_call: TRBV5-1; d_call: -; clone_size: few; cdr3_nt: TGCGCCAGCAGCTTGATAGGAGATGAAGAGACCCAGTACTTC; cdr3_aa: CASSLIGDEETQYF
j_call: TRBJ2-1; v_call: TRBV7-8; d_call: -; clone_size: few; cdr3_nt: TGTGCCAGCAGTATTGGGGGTACGGATGAGCAGTTCTTC; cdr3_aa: CASSIGGTDEQFF
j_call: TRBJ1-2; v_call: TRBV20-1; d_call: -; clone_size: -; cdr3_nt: TGCAGTGCTAGAGAAGGCCCGGCTGGCTACACCTTC; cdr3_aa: CSAREGPAGYTF
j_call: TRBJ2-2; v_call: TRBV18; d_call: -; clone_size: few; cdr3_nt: TGTGCCAGCTCACCTACGCTACAGGGCACCGGGGAGCTGTTTTTT; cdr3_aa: CASSPTLQGTGELFF
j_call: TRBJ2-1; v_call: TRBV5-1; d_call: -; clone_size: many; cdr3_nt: TGCGCCAGCAGCTTTCCTACTAGCAGCAATGAGCAGTTCTTC; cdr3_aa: CASSFPTSSNEQFF
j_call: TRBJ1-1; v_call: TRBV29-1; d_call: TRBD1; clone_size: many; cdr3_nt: TGCAGCGTCGTCCAGGGGGCTAGGGTGAACACTGAAGCTTTCTTT; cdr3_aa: CSVVQGARVNTEAFF
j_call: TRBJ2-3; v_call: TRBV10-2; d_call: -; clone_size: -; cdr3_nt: TGCGCCAGCAGTGACCCAGGGCTTCATACGCAGTATTTT; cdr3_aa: CASSDPGLHTQYF
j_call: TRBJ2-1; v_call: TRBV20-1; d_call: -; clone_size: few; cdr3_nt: TGCAGTGCCGAGGACTCCAGCTCCTACAATGAGCAGTTCTTC; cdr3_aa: CSAEDSSSYNEQFF
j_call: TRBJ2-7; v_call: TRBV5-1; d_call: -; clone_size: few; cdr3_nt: TGCGCCAGCAGCTTGGACAGGGACTACTACGAGCAGTACTTC; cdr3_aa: CASSLDRDYYEQYF
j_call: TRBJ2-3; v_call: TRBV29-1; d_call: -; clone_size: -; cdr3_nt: TGCAGCGTTGCTTTGCGATCTTATACGCAGTATTTT; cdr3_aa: CSVALRSYTQYF
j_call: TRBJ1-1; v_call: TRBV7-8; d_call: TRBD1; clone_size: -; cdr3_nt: TGTGCCAGCAGCTTAGGCCACCTCAGGGGGGAAGCTTTCTTT; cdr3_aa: CASSLGHLRGEAFF
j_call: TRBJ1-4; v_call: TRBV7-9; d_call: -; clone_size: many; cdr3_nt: TGTGCCAGCAGCCGTTCACCCACATCGGCGATCCATGAAAAACTGTTTTTT; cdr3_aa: CASSRSPTSAIHEKLFF
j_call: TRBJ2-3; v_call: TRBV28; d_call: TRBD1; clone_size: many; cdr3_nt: TGTGCCAGCTACCCCTTGGACAGGGGGCAGGATACGCAGTATTTT; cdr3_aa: CASYPLDRGQDTQYF
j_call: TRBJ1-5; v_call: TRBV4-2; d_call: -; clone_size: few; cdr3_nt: TGTGCCAGCAGCCAAGATTGGGGCTCCGGGCCCCAGCATTTT; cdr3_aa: CASSQDWGSGPQHF
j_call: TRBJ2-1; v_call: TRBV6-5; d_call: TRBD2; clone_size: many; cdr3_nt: TGTGCCAGCAGTTACGCCGGGACTAGCGGGAGGGTTGGTGAGCAGTTCTTC; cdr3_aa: CASSYAGTSGRVGEQFF
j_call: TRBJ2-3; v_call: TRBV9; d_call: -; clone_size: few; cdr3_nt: TGTGCCAGCAGCGCTCCGGGGTCAGATACGCAGTATTTT; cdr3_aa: CASSAPGSDTQYF
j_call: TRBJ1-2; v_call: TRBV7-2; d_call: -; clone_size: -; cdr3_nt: TGTGCCAGCAGCCACGGCGCCTATGGCTACACCTTC; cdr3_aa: CASSHGAYGYTF
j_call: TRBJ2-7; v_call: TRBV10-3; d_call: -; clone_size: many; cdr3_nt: TGTGCCATCACCCAGGGTAACGAGCAGTACTTC; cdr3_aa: CAITQGNEQYF
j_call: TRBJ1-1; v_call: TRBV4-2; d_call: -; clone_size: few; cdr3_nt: TGTGCCAGCAGCCAAGATTTAAGGGCTGAAGCTTTCTTT; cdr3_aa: CASSQDLRAEAFF
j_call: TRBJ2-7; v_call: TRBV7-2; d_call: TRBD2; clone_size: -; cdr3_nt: TGTGCCAGCAGCTTACTAGCGGGGGCCCTCTACGAGCAGTACTTC; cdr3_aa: CASSLLAGALYEQYF
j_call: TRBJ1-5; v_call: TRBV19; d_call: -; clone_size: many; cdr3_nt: TGTGCCAGTAGTCCCAACCTTGATCAGCCCCAGCATTTT; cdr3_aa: CASSPNLDQPQHF
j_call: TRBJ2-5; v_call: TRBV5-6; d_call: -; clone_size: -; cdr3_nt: TGTGCCAGCAGCTTGGCCAAAGGGCAGGCCCAAGAGACCCAGTACTTC; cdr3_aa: CASSLAKGQAQETQYF
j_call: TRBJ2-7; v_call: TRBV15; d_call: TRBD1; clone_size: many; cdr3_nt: TGTGCCACCAGCCTTGACAGGGGGATTGGGGAGCAGTACTTC; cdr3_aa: CATSLDRGIGEQYF
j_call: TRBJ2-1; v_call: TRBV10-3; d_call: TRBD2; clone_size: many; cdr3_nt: TGTGCCATCAGTGAGTCAGAAGGACTAGCGGCCGTAGGTGAGCAGTTCTTC; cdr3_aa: CAISESEGLAAVGEQFF
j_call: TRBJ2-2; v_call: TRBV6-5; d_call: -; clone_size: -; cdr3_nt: TGTGCCAGCAGTTACTCGATGGGGACTAACACCGGGGAGCTGTTTTTT; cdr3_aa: CASSYSMGTNTGELFF
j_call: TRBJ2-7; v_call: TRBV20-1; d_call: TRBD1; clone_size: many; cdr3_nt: TGCAGTGCTAGTTATAGGGGGCGGGAGCAGTACTTC; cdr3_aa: CSASYRGREQYF
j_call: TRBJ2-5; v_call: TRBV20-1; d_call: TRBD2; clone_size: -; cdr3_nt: TGCAGTGCCAGGTGGAGGGAGGGAGAGACCCAGTACTTC; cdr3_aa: CSARWREGETQYF
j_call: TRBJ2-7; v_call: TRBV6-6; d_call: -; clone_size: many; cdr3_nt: TGTGCCAGCAGGAACGATGTGACAGAGCAGTACTTC; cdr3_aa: CASRNDVTEQYF